These 30 T cell receptor beta chains were sequenced from one sample in a study of shared clonotypes between healthy human individuals. Assay: immunoSEQ multiplex PCR; the TCRdb copy retains only in-frame clones and omits some. The sample consists of roughly 1,600,000 clones, approximately 98.5% of them appearing once. Sequencing was carried out using naive CD4+ T cells sorted from blood. Subset given: CD45RA+ positively selected. The receptor set was obtained from a man younger than 45 in good health.

The chain recombines TRBV5-1 with TRBJ1-2; D remains unclear. Germline-derived CDR1 and CDR2 are SGHRS and YFSETQ. CDR3 size: 15 residues. Trimming removed 4 bases from V and 4 bases from J, with 17 bases in between. CDR3 sequence: CASSTEGNFGYGYTF. The DNA for the CDR3 is TGCGCCAGCAGCACGGAAGGTAACTTCGGCTATGGCTACACCTTC. Together with reference TRBV5-1 and TRBJ1-2, the CDR3 gives the full variable domain: KAGVTQTPRYLIKTRGQQVTLSCSPISGHRSVSWYQQTPGQGLQFLFEYFSETQRNKGNFPGRFSGRQFSNSRSEMNVSTLELGDSALYLCASSTEGNFGYGYTFGSGTRLTVV.

The chain links TRBV7-6 to TRBJ2-7, with D hard to call. This CDR3 has 13 residues. Trimming took 1 base from V and 6 from J, leaving 10 bases between them. The V gene's germline CDR1 is SGHVS and CDR2 FNYEAQ. DNA of the CDR3: TGTGCCAGCAGCTTAGAATTCGGGTCCGAGCAGTACTTC. Its translation: CASSLEFGSEQYF.

Worth noting for this clone: Other DNA sequences of this sample code for an identical CDR3. The chain joins TRBV30 to TRBJ2-1, with D unresolved. The CDR3 sequence is 11 residues long. The germline gives CDR1 GTSNPN, CDR2 SVGIG (reference sequence). V was pared by 0 bases and J by 7 bases, with 4 bases between. This CDR3 is CAWSVVNEQFF. CDR3 in DNA: TGTGCCTGGAGTGTGGTTAATGAGCAGTTCTTC.

The V and J genes are TRBV27 and TRBJ2-5, with TRBD2 matching 7 bases. With 5 bases clipped from V and 6 bases from J, the junction kept 12 bases outside the gene matches. Germline values: CDR1 MNHEY, CDR2 SMNVEV (reference sequence). The length of the CDR3 is 15 residues. CDR3 sequence reads: CASSNGGSKSKTQYF. In nucleotides, the CDR3 is TGTGCCAGCAGTAACGGCGGGAGTAAATCCAAGACCCAGTACTTC.

The V gene is TRBV9, the J gene TRBJ1-1, with 7 bases aligning to TRBD1. Trimming took 4 bases from V and 10 from J; bases not matched to a gene: 10. The CDR3 is made up of 13 amino acids. The germline CDR1 and CDR2 sequences are SGDLS and YYNGEE. The CDR3 protein is CASSSVGTDRAFF. DNA for the CDR3: TGTGCCAGCAGCAGCGTGGGGACAGATCGAGCTTTCTTT.

Notes on this clone: Other DNA sequences in the same sample also yield this CDR3. The gene calls are TRBV9 and TRBJ2-2, with TRBD1 matching over 9 bases. Losses at the gene ends were 4 bases for V and 3 bases for J; bases not matched to a gene: 4. The CDR3 consists of 15 residues. The V gene's germline CDR1 is SGDLS and CDR2 YYNGEE. The CDR3 DNA sequence: TGTGCCAGCAGCCCCCGGGACAGGGACACCGGGGAGCTGTTTTTT. Protein product: CASSPRDRDTGELFF. The full variable domain, in which reference TRBV9 and TRBJ2-2 provide the parts outside the CDR3, is DSGVTQTPKHLITATGQRVTLRCSPRSGDLSVYWYQQSLDQGLQFLIQYYNGEERAKGNILERFSAQQFPDLHSELNLSSLELGDSALYFCASSPRDRDTGELFFGEGSRLTVL.

The V and J genes are TRBV5-1 and TRBJ2-1, with 12 nucleotides matching TRBD2. The CDR3 has 16 amino acids. In germline, CDR1 is SGHRS, CDR2 YFSETQ. V trimming: 0 bases; J trimming: 10 bases; junction bases outside the gene matches: 8. CDR3 sequence: CASSLALAGGPLEQFF. DNA for the CDR3: TGCGCCAGCAGCTTGGCCCTAGCGGGAGGGCCATTAGAGCAGTTCTTC.

A remark on this clone: The identical CDR3 is also encoded by other nucleotide sequences in the sample. The rearrangement links TRBV6-5 to TRBJ2-7; 9 positions agree with TRBD1. Germline assignment: CDR1 MNHEY and CDR2 SVGAGI. The CDR3 spans 15 residues. Trimming cost V 0 bases and J 2 bases; bases outside gene matches: 2. The CDR3 loop reads CASSYSGQGTYEQYF. The CDR3 nucleotides read TGTGCCAGCAGTTACTCGGGACAGGGCACCTACGAGCAGTACTTC.

The CDR3 loop is CASSLALGSTGGVSDYTF. DNA of the CDR3: TGCGCCAGCAGCTTGGCCCTTGGTTCGACAGGGGGCGTTTCGGACTACACCTTC. V and J are TRBV5-1 and TRBJ1-2; TRBD1 matches 10 bases. The V gene end was trimmed by 0 bases and the J gene end by 10 bases; junction bases not matched to a gene: 18. This CDR3 has 18 residues. CDR1 and CDR2 (germline): SGHRS, YFSETQ.

The DNA of the CDR3 is TGTGCCAGCAGTGAAGCCCTAGCGGGAGTCTACGAGCAGTACTTC. It is translated as CASSEALAGVYEQYF. This chain joins TRBV2 and TRBJ2-7, with 10 bases matching TRBD2. Unmatched junction bases numbered 2, after V lost 0 bases and J lost 3 bases. CDR3 length equals 15 residues. Germline CDR1 SNHLY, CDR2 FYNNEI.

This chain links TRBV10-3 with TRBJ2-7, with 7 positions matching TRBD1. This CDR3 spans 12 amino acids. Per the germline V gene, CDR1 is ENHRY and CDR2 is SYGVKD. The J segment lost 2 bases and the V segment lost 6 bases, leaving 1 base of the junction unmatched. Here the CDR3 reads CAIRGQTYEQYF. In nucleotides, the CDR3 is TGTGCCATCAGGGGACAGACCTACGAGCAGTACTTC.

The chain has TRBV7-2 and TRBJ2-5; 7 nucleotides line up with TRBD1. Germline V lookup: CDR1 SGHTA, CDR2 FQGNSA. V lost 1 base, J lost 1 base, and 0 bases stayed unmatched. The CDR3 is made up of 14 amino acids. CDR3 region: CASSLGQGQETQYF. Written as DNA, the CDR3 is TGTGCCAGCAGCTTAGGACAGGGCCAAGAGACCCAGTACTTC.

V gene TRBV27 combines with J gene TRBJ2-2; D not certain. Trimming left V 1 base short and J 3 bases short, with 6 bases between. CDR1 is MNHEY, CDR2 SMNVEV, per germline (reference sequence). The CDR3 has 14 residues. CDR3 sequence: CASSLFSYTGELFF. In nucleotides, the CDR3 is TGTGCCAGCAGTTTATTCTCCTACACCGGGGAGCTGTTTTTT.

The chain is built from TRBV19 and TRBJ2-4; D gene unclear. Deletions cut 4 bases from V and 0 bases from J, with 7 bases between. Germline assignment: CDR1 LNHDA and CDR2 SQIVND (reference sequence). The length of the CDR3 is 14 residues. CDR3 protein: CASSKIIAKNIQYF. In DNA, the CDR3 is TGTGCCAGTAGTAAAATAATAGCCAAAAACATTCAGTACTTC.

The rearrangement links TRBV9 to TRBJ2-1; D ambiguous. The V and J ends lost 0 bases and 10 bases respectively, with 11 bases between them. This CDR3 has 13 residues. Germline CDR1 reads SGDLS; CDR2 reads YYNGEE. The DNA of the CDR3 is TGTGCCAGCAGCGTAGTAGTGGGAAGGGAGCAGTTCTTC. This encodes CASSVVVGREQFF.

The chain combines TRBV6-5 with TRBJ1-2; D possibly corresponds to TRBD1 (6 bases). The V gene's germline CDR1 is MNHEY and CDR2 SVGAGI. Trimming removed 8 bases at V and 7 bases at J, with 20 bases between. CDR3 length: 14 amino acids. CDR3 DNA: TGTGCCAGCCGAAGCAGGGGCGCCCGTGGTGGCTACACCTTC. The encoded protein is CASRSRGARGGYTF.

This chain joins TRBV2 and TRBJ1-1, with D possibly TRBD1 on 5 matching bases. CDR3 size: 15 residues. V was shortened by 7 bases and J by 1 base, with 16 bases between the two germline ends. Germline CDR1 SNHLY, CDR2 FYNNEI. The CDR3 spells CASNRQRAGNTEAFF. DNA for the CDR3: TGTGCCAGCAACAGACAGCGTGCAGGGAACACTGAAGCTTTCTTT.

The V and J genes are TRBV5-1 and TRBJ2-4, with D unresolved. The germline V gene has CDR1 SGHRS and CDR2 YFSETQ. The CDR3 is made up of 15 amino acids. V dropped 4 bases and J dropped 0 bases, with 11 bases sitting between them. The CDR3 loop reads CASSPPLLAKNIQYF. The CDR3 coding sequence is TGCGCCAGCAGCCCCCCGCTGCTAGCCAAAAACATTCAGTACTTC.

This chain links TRBV28 with TRBJ1-5; 10 bases match TRBD1. The trim removed 6 bases at V and 7 bases at J, leaving 12 bases unmatched. There are 16 residues in the CDR3. Germline CDR1 reads MDHEN; CDR2 reads SYDVKM. The CDR3 loop reads CASSLLTGGLGQPQHF. CDR3 bases: TGTGCCAGCAGCTTACTGACAGGGGGCCTAGGGCAGCCCCAGCATTTT.

V is TRBV5-6 and J is TRBJ1-4; D gene ambiguous. The V end was cut by 7 bases, the J end by 5 bases, with 12 bases between. Germline V gene data show CDR1 as SGHDT and CDR2 as YYEEEE. The CDR3 is 13 amino acids. The CDR3 loop is CASGRRGNEKLFF. Written as DNA, the CDR3 is TGTGCCAGCGGACGACGGGGAAATGAAAAACTGTTTTTT.

The chain recombines TRBV11-2 with TRBJ2-1, with a tentative D call TRBD1 (5 bases). The V end was cut by 5 bases, the J end by 10 bases, with 18 bases between. Germline V gene lookup returns CDR1 SGHAT and CDR2 FQNNGV. The CDR3 runs 14 residues. The CDR3 DNA follows: TGTGCCAGCAGCCACCAGGGCAGCCCCATAGAGCAGTTCTTC. It yields the protein CASSHQGSPIEQFF. The entire variable domain, with the rest obtained from reference TRBV11-2 and TRBJ2-1, is as follows: EAGVAQSPRYKIIEKRQSVAFWCNPISGHATLYWYQQILGQGPKLLIQFQNNGVVDDSQLPKDRFSAERLKGVDSTLKIQPAKLEDSAVYLCASSHQGSPIEQFFGPGTRLTVL.

V is TRBV9 and J is TRBJ2-5, with TRBD1 as a possible D gene (5 bases). Germline loops: CDR1 SGDLS, CDR2 YYNGEE. V dropped 3 bases and J dropped 5 bases, with 17 bases sitting between them. The CDR3 is 15 residues long. CDR3 residues: CASSAGRTGFETQYF. The CDR3 DNA follows: TGTGCCAGCAGCGCAGGACGTACAGGATTTGAGACCCAGTACTTC.

A word on this clone: Other DNA sequences from this sample encode an identical CDR3 as well. The chain carries TRBV28 and TRBJ2-7; 7 bases are shared with TRBD2. V trimming: 4 bases; J trimming: 2 bases; junction bases outside the gene matches: 5. CDR1 MDHEN and CDR2 SYDVKM come from the germline V gene. The CDR3 runs 14 residues. The CDR3 spells CASSSPGRTYEQYF. CDR3 nucleotides: TGTGCCAGCAGTTCCCCCGGGAGGACCTACGAGCAGTACTTC.

In regard to this clone: The sample carries other DNA sequences with the same CDR3. The V gene is TRBV28, the J gene TRBJ1-5; TRBD1 is a possible D gene (5 bases). Deletions cut 5 bases from V and 2 bases from J, with 16 bases between. CDR3 length: 16 residues. Germline V lookup: CDR1 MDHEN, CDR2 SYDVKM. Here the CDR3 reads CASSPPGGGGNQPQHF. CDR3 coding DNA: TGTGCCAGCAGTCCCCCGGGGGGAGGGGGCAATCAGCCCCAGCATTTT. The full variable domain, rest sourced from reference TRBV28 and TRBJ1-5, is DVKVTQSSRYLVKRTGEKVFLECVQDMDHENMFWYRQDPGLGLRLIYFSYDVKMKEKGDIPEGYSVSREKKERFSLILESASTNQTSMYLCASSPPGGGGNQPQHFGDGTRLSIL.

The chain is built from TRBV28 and TRBJ2-1, with D unresolved. CDR1 and CDR2 (germline): MDHEN, SYDVKM. Trimming shortened V by 8 bases and J by 2 bases, and 16 bases separated the two germline ends. This CDR3 has 15 amino acids. CDR3 amino acids: CASENGGVTYNEQFF. The CDR3 region has the DNA TGTGCCAGCGAAAATGGTGGGGTTACCTACAATGAGCAGTTCTTC. Complete variable domain (other parts from reference TRBV28 and TRBJ2-1): DVKVTQSSRYLVKRTGEKVFLECVQDMDHENMFWYRQDPGLGLRLIYFSYDVKMKEKGDIPEGYSVSREKKERFSLILESASTNQTSMYLCASENGGVTYNEQFFGPGTRLTVL.

This clone was recorded once. V usage is TRBV5-8 and J usage is TRBJ2-1; D may be TRBD2 (5 bases). Germline values: CDR1 SGHTS, CDR2 YDEGEE. There are 15 residues in the CDR3. The germline V and J ends were trimmed by 3 bases and 6 bases, with 16 bases remaining between them. CDR3 nucleotides: TGTGCCAGCAGCTCACGTCTAGCAATAAGCAATGAGCAGTTCTTC. Translated, it gives CASSSRLAISNEQFF.

This clone was recorded only once. The chain employs TRBV30 and TRBJ1-1; no clear D gene. The CDR3 is 15 residues long. Germline CDR1 GTSNPN, CDR2 SVGIG (reference sequence). V was pared by 2 bases and J by 2 bases, with 15 bases between. The CDR3 sequence is CAWSIGRRPNTEAFF. Written as DNA, the CDR3 is TGTGCCTGGAGTATTGGCAGACGCCCCAACACTGAAGCTTTCTTT.

The chain recombines TRBV6-5 with TRBJ2-1; 13 bases map to TRBD2. Germline trimming cut 6 bases from V and 11 bases from J; bases unmatched to any gene: 7. The length of the CDR3 is 14 residues. CDR1 and CDR2 from the germline V gene are MNHEY and SVGAGI. CDR3 nucleotide sequence: TGTGCCAGCAGACTCACCGGGACTAGCGGGAAGCAGTTCTTC. Its protein is CASRLTGTSGKQFF.

The chain uses TRBV4-3 and TRBJ2-7; D is perhaps TRBD1 or TRBD2 (5 bases each). The CDR3 extends over 15 amino acids. The germline V and J ends were trimmed by 4 bases and 6 bases, with 19 bases remaining between them. The germline CDR1 and CDR2 sequences are LGHNA and YSLEER. The CDR3 loop is CASSPRGSGQLEQYF. The CDR3 region has the DNA TGCGCCAGCAGCCCCCGAGGGTCGGGGCAACTCGAGCAGTACTTC.

The chain couples TRBV11-3 to TRBJ2-7; D ambiguous. The CDR3 runs 15 residues. Germline V gives CDR1 SGHNT, CDR2 YENEEA. The ends were cut back, 1 base at V and 2 bases at J, with 12 bases in the middle. Written as DNA, the CDR3 is TGTGCCAGCAGCTTAGGGTCAGGTGCCCCCTACGAGCAGTACTTC. It encodes CASSLGSGAPYEQYF.